Below are 27 T cell receptor beta chains sequenced from a single sample in a study of blood T cells in healthy people across ages. With a J-beta primer mix and a sample-barcoded 5' primer, a second PCR ran about 7 to 12 cycles. MiXCR was run by TCRdb on the 5' RACE reads, yielding one entry per CDR3 protein. The sample holds about 1.5 million distinct CDR3 sequences, approximately 38% seen once. What was sequenced was blood. Every receptor here comes from a young woman in good health.

J is TRBJ1-2 and V is TRBV5-1; D gene unclear. This CDR3 has 14 residues. Germline CDR1 and CDR2: SGHRS and YFSETQ. The V end was cut by 4 bases, the J end by 4 bases, with 14 bases between. DNA of the CDR3: TGCGCCAGCAGCCAGTCCCAGGACGCCTATGGCTACACCTTC. It specifies CASSQSQDAYGYTF.

The rearrangement links TRBV3-1 to TRBJ1-1, with 7 bases matching TRBD1. V lost 3 bases, J lost 4 bases, and 5 bases stayed unmatched. CDR3 size: 14 residues. Germline CDR1 is LGHDT and CDR2 is YNNKEL (reference sequence). The CDR3 DNA sequence: TGTGCCAGCAGCCATCGACAGGGAGGCACTGAAGCTTTCTTT. This codes for CASSHRQGGTEAFF.

This chain uses TRBV12-3 or TRBV12-4 with TRBJ2-4, with unresolved D. TRBJ2-7 explains the end of the DNA better; the J call may be wrong. CDR3 length: 14 amino acids. The DNA for the CDR3 is TGTGCCAGCAGTTTCTCTGTACCTCCCTACGAGCAGTACTTC. Amino acids: CASSFSVPPYEQYF.

The genes are TRBV18 and TRBJ1-3; no reliable D call. V shed 5 bases and J shed 4 bases, with 6 bases lying between them. The germline V gene encodes CDR1 KGHSH and CDR2 LQKENI. The CDR3 covers 12 residues. The DNA for the CDR3 is TGTGCCAGCTCATCCCCCGGAAACACCATATATTTT. As protein: CASSSPGNTIYF.

The V call is TRBV5-6, the J call TRBJ2-7; the match to TRBD1 covers 8 bases. J was trimmed by 5 bases and V by 2 bases; bases with no gene match: 6. The germline V gene encodes CDR1 SGHDT and CDR2 YYEEEE. The CDR3 spans 14 residues. The DNA for the CDR3 is TGTGCCAGCAGCTTCCCAGGGGGCAGGAACGAGCAGTACTTC. The encoded protein is CASSFPGGRNEQYF.

The table lists this clonotype with a few counts. This rearrangement joins TRBV4-2 to TRBJ2-2; TRBD1 matches at 12 bases. The CDR3 runs to 18 residues. V gave up 0 bases and J gave up 4 bases; unmatched junction bases: 6. CDR1 LGHNA and CDR2 YNFKEQ come from the germline V gene. CDR3 amino acids: CASSQEGTGGPLTGELFF. CDR3 sequence (DNA): TGTGCCAGCAGCCAAGAAGGGACAGGGGGCCCTCTCACCGGGGAGCTGTTTTTT.

In this sample, this clonotype turned up a few times. CDR3 sequence (DNA): TGTGCCAGCAGCTTAGGTGAGGGCGGGAGCGTTTGGGAGCAGTTCTTC. It specifies CASSLGEGGSVWEQFF. V usage is TRBV7-2 and J usage is TRBJ2-1; 7 nucleotides align to TRBD2. Germline V lookup: CDR1 SGHTA, CDR2 FQGNSA. V dropped 1 base and J dropped 10; count of bases not matched to a gene: 13. CDR3 length equals 16 residues.

This clonotype was seen a few times. This chain connects TRBV27 to TRBJ2-2; D unclear. The CDR3 has 12 residues. Trimming stripped 10 bases from V and 8 bases from J, with 14 bases between. Germline V lookup: CDR1 MNHEY, CDR2 SMNVEV (reference sequence). The CDR3 protein is CATARETGELFF. In nucleotides, the CDR3 is TGTGCCACCGCAAGAGAGACGGGGGAGCTGTTTTTT.

The rearrangement joins TRBV6-5 to TRBJ1-2; the D gene is possibly TRBD1 (5 bases). In germline, CDR1 is MNHEY, CDR2 SVGAGI. V lost 2 bases to trimming and J lost 8 bases, with 21 bases between them. The CDR3 loop spans 16 amino acids. The CDR3 spells CASSYLPWGGQEGYTF. The CDR3 DNA is TGTGCCAGCAGTTACCTACCGTGGGGGGGTCAGGAAGGCTACACCTTC.

The DNA for the CDR3 is TGCGCCAGCAGCTTGGCCCCGATAGCGGGGGCGGTTGAGCAGTTCTTC. Its protein is CASSLAPIAGAVEQFF. J is TRBJ2-1 and V is TRBV5-1; 9 bases match TRBD2. In germline, CDR1 is SGHRS, CDR2 YFSETQ. The junction had 10 bases not matched to a gene; V was cut back by 0 bases and J by 9 bases. This CDR3 is 16 amino acids long.

The J gene is TRBJ1-2, the V gene TRBV6-1; tentatively, D is TRBD1 (5 bases). Trimming removed 7 bases from V and 6 bases from J, with 21 bases in between. CDR3 length: 15 residues. CDR1 is MNHNS, CDR2 SASEGT, per germline. The CDR3 is CASNTREGLPNGYTF. CDR3 nucleotides: TGTGCCAGCAACACCCGCGAGGGGCTTCCCAATGGCTACACCTTC.

The chain recombines TRBV28 with TRBJ2-7; 12 nucleotides match TRBD2. Trimming took 6 bases from V and 3 from J; bases not matched to a gene: 6. The CDR3 contains 15 residues. Germline values: CDR1 MDHEN, CDR2 SYDVKM. CDR3 sequence reads: CASSRTSGGFYEQYF. DNA of the CDR3: TGTGCCAGCAGCCGTACTAGCGGGGGGTTCTACGAGCAGTACTTC.

Only a few counts were recorded for this clonotype. The chain links TRBV28 to TRBJ1-1; D gene ambiguous. Trimming stripped 6 bases from V and 6 bases from J, with 8 bases between. Looked up from germline, CDR1 is MDHEN and CDR2 is SYDVKM. This CDR3 is 11 amino acids long. As DNA, the CDR3 is TGTGCCAGCAGAACAACACCTGAAGCTTTCTTT. Amino acid sequence: CASRTTPEAFF.

V and J are TRBV20-1 and TRBJ2-5; 7 nucleotides agree with TRBD1. V shed 0 bases, J shed 5 bases, and the junction held 9 bases outside the gene matches. The CDR3 contains 15 residues. Germline loops: CDR1 DFQATT, CDR2 SNEGSKA (reference sequence). The CDR3 region has the DNA TGCAGTGCTAGAGATCCGACAGGGCTGAGGGAGACCCAGTACTTC. Residues: CSARDPTGLRETQYF.

This clonotype was recorded only once. The rearrangement links TRBV10-3 to TRBJ2-7, with D unresolved. Germline lookup yields CDR1 ENHRY and CDR2 SYGVKD. The CDR3 spans 12 residues. Trimming stripped 6 bases from V and 0 bases from J, with 6 bases between. CDR3 bases: TGTGCCATCAGCCAGAGCTCCTACGAGCAGTACTTC. Its translation: CAISQSSYEQYF.

The V and J genes are TRBV27 and TRBJ2-3; D is ambiguous. CDR3 size: 15 residues. Germline V lookup: CDR1 MNHEY, CDR2 SMNVEV (reference sequence). Trimming took off 2 bases at V and 1 base at J, with 10 bases between the two ends. The CDR3 region has the DNA TGTGCCAGCAGTTTAAGAGGCCCGGGCACAGATACGCAGTATTTT. Translated, it gives CASSLRGPGTDTQYF.

This clonotype turned up a few times. The V call is TRBV20-1, the J call TRBJ2-7, with 10 bases aligning to TRBD1. The CDR3 covers 14 residues. The V segment lost 3 bases and the J segment 1 base; nucleotides outside the gene matches: 3. Germline V gives CDR1 DFQATT, CDR2 SNEGSKA (reference sequence). The DNA of the CDR3 is TGCAGTGCTAGGACAGGGGGCAGGTCCTACGAGCAGTACTTC. Protein product: CSARTGGRSYEQYF.

The CDR3, as DNA: TGTGCCACCAGCAGACCTCAAGGGCCGCAGAGAGAAGAGACCCAGTACTTC. Translating it yields CATSRPQGPQREETQYF. The chain joins TRBV15 to TRBJ2-5; D remains unclear. CDR1 LNHNV and CDR2 YYDKDF come from the germline V gene (reference sequence). CDR3 length equals 17 residues. Trimming left V 2 bases short and J 3 bases short, with 19 bases between.

V usage is TRBV28 and J usage is TRBJ1-1; D is ambiguous. Looked up from germline, CDR1 is MDHEN and CDR2 is SYDVKM. V gave up 2 bases and J gave up 7 bases, with 11 bases separating them. This CDR3 spans 13 amino acids. This CDR3 reads CASSLPGRIEAFF. Written as DNA, the CDR3 is TGTGCCAGCAGTTTACCCGGACGGATTGAAGCTTTCTTT.

The genes are TRBV7-9 and TRBJ2-5, with 8 bases identical to TRBD2. Germline CDR1 is SEHNR and CDR2 is FQNEAQ (reference sequence). V gave up 7 bases and J gave up 13 bases; unmatched junction bases: 8. The CDR3 is 11 amino acids. This chain's CDR3 is CASTLGLVGYF. The CDR3 nucleotides read TGTGCCAGCACCTTGGGACTAGTAGGGTACTTC. The complete variable domain, with remaining parts taken from reference TRBV7-9 and TRBJ2-5, reads DTGVSQNPRHKITKRGQNVTFRCDPISEHNRLYWYRQTLGQGPEFLTYFQNEAQLEKSRLLSDRFSAERPKGSFSTLEIQRTEQGDSAMYLCASTLGLVGYFGPGTRLLVL.

The gene calls are TRBV29-1 and TRBJ1-1; the match to TRBD1 covers 9 bases. This CDR3 has 14 amino acids. Unmatched junction bases numbered 9, after V lost 5 bases and J lost 5 bases. Germline CDR1 and CDR2: SQVTM and ANQGSEA. The CDR3 DNA follows: TGCAGCGTTACCTCGGACAGGGGAGAGACTGAAGCTTTCTTT. Protein: CSVTSDRGETEAFF. The whole variable domain, remainder taken from reference TRBV29-1 and TRBJ1-1, is SAVISQKPSRDICQRGTSLTIQCQVDSQVTMMFWYRQQPGQSLTLIATANQGSEATYESGFVIDKFPISRPNLTFSTLTVSNMSPEDSSIYLCSVTSDRGETEAFFGQGTRLTVV.

The chain joins TRBV20-1 to TRBJ2-5, with TRBD1 matching over 7 bases. The J call may be mistaken, given a closer DNA end match to TRBJ2-7. CDR1 and CDR2 (germline): DFQATT, SNEGSKA (reference sequence). The CDR3 sequence is 14 residues long. CDR3 protein: CSAIVGTVGYEQYF. CDR3 nucleotide sequence: TGCAGTGCTATCGTAGGGACAGTGGGCTACGAGCAGTACTTC.

This clonotype was seen only a few times. The J gene is TRBJ2-5, the V gene TRBV30; no clear D. The J call is doubtful: the DNA matches TRBJ2-7 better. The CDR3 contains 10 residues. Looked up from germline, CDR1 is GTSNPN and CDR2 is SVGIG (reference sequence). CDR3 in amino acids: CAWGHYEQYF. In DNA form, the CDR3 reads TGTGCCTGGGGGCACTACGAGCAGTACTTC.

The sample holds a few counts of this clonotype. This chain links TRBV20-1 with TRBJ2-3; TRBD2 matches 10 bases. Germline V gene data show CDR1 as DFQATT and CDR2 as SNEGSKA (reference sequence). There are 17 residues in the CDR3. Trimming cost V 3 bases and J 0 bases; bases outside gene matches: 9. The CDR3 sequence: CSASDLLAGASTDTQYF. The CDR3 region has the DNA TGCAGTGCTAGCGACCTTCTAGCGGGGGCTAGCACAGATACGCAGTATTTT.

Written as DNA, the CDR3 is TGTGCCAGCAGTTTTATCTCGGGCGGAGGGAGCACAGATACGCAGTATTTT. Protein product: CASSFISGGGSTDTQYF. The chain uses TRBV27 and TRBJ2-3, with a possible D match to TRBD2 (6 bases). Germline CDR1 is MNHEY and CDR2 is SMNVEV (reference sequence). Trimming removed 3 bases at V and 0 bases at J, with 16 bases between. CDR3 length equals 17 residues.

This clonotype appeared a few times. V usage is TRBV10-2 and J usage is TRBJ2-3; TRBD1 might be the D (6 bases). The V end lost 6 bases, the J end lost 6 bases, and 19 bases lay between the germline ends. The germline gives CDR1 WSHSY, CDR2 SAAADI. CDR3 length: 15 residues. Here the CDR3 DNA reads TGCGCCAGCAGGACTCCGCAGGGGCGGTGGGATACGCAGTATTTT. This gives the protein CASRTPQGRWDTQYF.

This clonotype came up a few times. V usage is TRBV11-2 and J usage is TRBJ2-1, with 8 bases matching TRBD1. The CDR3 spans 13 residues. V dropped 5 bases and J dropped 10; count of bases not matched to a gene: 7. The germline gives CDR1 SGHAT, CDR2 FQNNGV. CDR3: CASSEDRGVEQFF. In DNA, the CDR3 is TGTGCCAGCAGCGAAGACAGGGGAGTAGAGCAGTTCTTC.